This T cell receptor (beta chain) was retrieved from a study of blood T cells in healthy people across ages. Germline loops: CDR1 KGHDR, CDR2 SFDVKD. Trimming stripped 4 bases from V and 0 bases from J, with 11 bases between. The CDR3 runs 15 residues. Combining a sample-barcoded 5' primer with a J-beta primer mix, a second PCR ran for about 7 to 11 cycles. Sequencing yielded, for each sample, at least 3 million paired-end reads carrying CDR3. TCRdb reprocessed the 5' RACE reads via MiXCR and lists one record per CDR3 protein. The sample records roughly 2 million distinct CDR3 sequences, roughly 50% being singletons.

The V gene is TRBV24-1, the J gene TRBJ2-5; tentative D call: TRBD1 (6 bases). Source material: blood. This TCR was sampled from a woman aged 40 to 50 in good health. The CDR3 DNA is TGTGCCACCAGTGACACGGGGACAAACCAAGAGACCCAGTACTTC. It yields the protein CATSDTGTNQETQYF.